This entry describes one T cell receptor beta chain. Germline CDR1 is SEHNR and CDR2 is FQNEAQ (reference sequence). V lost 5 bases, J lost 2 bases, and 4 bases stayed unmatched. The CDR3 has 15 residues. This sample was taken from a study of blood T cell repertoires in COVID-19. Whole-study context: From T cells, B-cell-depleted T cells, or PBMCs came the material, which was cDNA or gDNA.

Assay used: immunoSEQ multiplex PCR; TCRdb lists only in-frame clones, some missing. This sample has approximately 320,000 clones, with 65% to 90% found just once. The chain links TRBV7-9 to TRBJ1-5; 9 positions agree with TRBD1. The sequenced sample consisted of peripheral blood. This TCR was sampled from a human donor in a cohort sampled during active COVID-19. CDR3 residues: CASSRTGVGNQPQHF. The CDR3 coding sequence is TGTGCCAGCAGCAGGACAGGGGTAGGCAATCAGCCCCAGCATTTT.